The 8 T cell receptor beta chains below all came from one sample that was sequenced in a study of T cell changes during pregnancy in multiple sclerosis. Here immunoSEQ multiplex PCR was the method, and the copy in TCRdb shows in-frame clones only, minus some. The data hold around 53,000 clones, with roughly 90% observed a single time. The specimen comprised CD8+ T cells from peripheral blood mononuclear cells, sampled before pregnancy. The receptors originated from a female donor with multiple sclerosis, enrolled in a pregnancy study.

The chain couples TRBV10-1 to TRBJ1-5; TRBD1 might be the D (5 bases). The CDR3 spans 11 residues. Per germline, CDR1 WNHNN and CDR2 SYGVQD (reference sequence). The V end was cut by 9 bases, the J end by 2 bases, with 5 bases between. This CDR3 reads CARQGNQPQHF. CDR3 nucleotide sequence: TGCGCCAGACAGGGCAATCAGCCCCAGCATTTT.

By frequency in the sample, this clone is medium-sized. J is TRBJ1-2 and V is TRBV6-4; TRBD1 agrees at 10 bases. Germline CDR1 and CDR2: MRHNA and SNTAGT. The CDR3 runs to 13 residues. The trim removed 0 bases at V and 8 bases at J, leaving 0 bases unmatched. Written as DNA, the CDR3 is TGTGCCAGCAGTGACTCGGACAGGGGGGGCTACACCTTC. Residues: CASSDSDRGGYTF.

CDR3 nucleotides: TGTGCCAGCAGGGAGGGGATCATGAACACTGAAGCTTTCTTT. Translation: CASREGIMNTEAFF. The chain couples TRBV6-1 to TRBJ1-1; weak D call: TRBD1 (5 bases). CDR1 is MNHNS and CDR2 is SASEGT in the germline V gene. Trimming removed 6 bases at V and 0 bases at J, with 11 bases between. The CDR3 has 14 amino acids.

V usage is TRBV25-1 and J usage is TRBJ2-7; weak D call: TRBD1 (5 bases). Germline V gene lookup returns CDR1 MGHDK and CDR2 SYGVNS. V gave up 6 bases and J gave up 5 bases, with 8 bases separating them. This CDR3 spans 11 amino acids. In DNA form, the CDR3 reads TGTGCCAGCAGATACAGGCACGAGCAGTACTTC. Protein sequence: CASRYRHEQYF.

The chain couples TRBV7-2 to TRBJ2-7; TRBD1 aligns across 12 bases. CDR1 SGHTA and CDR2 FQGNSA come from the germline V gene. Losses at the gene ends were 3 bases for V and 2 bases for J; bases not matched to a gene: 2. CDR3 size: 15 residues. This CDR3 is CASSFGTGGTYEQYF. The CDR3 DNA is TGTGCCAGCAGCTTCGGGACAGGGGGCACCTACGAGCAGTACTTC. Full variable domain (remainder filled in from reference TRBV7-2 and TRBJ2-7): GAGVSQSPSNKVTEKGKDVELRCDPISGHTALYWYRQSLGQGLEFLIYFQGNSAPDKSGLPSDRFSAERTGGSVSTLTIQRTQQEDSAVYLCASSFGTGGTYEQYFGPGTRLTVT.

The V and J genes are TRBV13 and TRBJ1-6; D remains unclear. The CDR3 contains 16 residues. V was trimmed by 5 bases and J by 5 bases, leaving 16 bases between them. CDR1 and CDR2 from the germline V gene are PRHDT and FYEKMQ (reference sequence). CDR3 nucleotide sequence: TGTGCCAGCAGCCCCCGACTCCTAGGAGATAATTCACCCCTCCACTTT. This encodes CASSPRLLGDNSPLHF.

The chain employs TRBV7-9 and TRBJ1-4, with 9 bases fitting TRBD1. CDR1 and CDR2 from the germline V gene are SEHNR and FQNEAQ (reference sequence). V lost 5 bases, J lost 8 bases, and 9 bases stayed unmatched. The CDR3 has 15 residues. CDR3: CASSLTGGEEEKLFF. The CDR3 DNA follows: TGTGCCAGCAGCCTGACAGGGGGTGAGGAAGAAAAACTGTTTTTT. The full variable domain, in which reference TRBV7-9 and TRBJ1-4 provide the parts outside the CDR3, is DTGVSQNPRHKITKRGQNVTFRCDPISEHNRLYWYRQTLGQGPEFLTYFQNEAQLEKSRLLSDRFSAERPKGSFSTLEIQRTEQGDSAMYLCASSLTGGEEEKLFFGSGTQLSVL.

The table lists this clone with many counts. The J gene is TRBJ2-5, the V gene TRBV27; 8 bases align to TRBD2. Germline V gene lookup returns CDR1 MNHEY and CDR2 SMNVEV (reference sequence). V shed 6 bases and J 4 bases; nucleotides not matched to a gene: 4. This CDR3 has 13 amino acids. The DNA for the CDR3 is TGTGCCAGCAGGAGCGGGGGCGGAGAGACCCAGTACTTC. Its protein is CASRSGGGETQYF.